One sample yielded the 18 T cell receptor beta chains listed below, sequenced in a study of control samples from healthy donors and cancer patients. Libraries were prepared by immunoSEQ multiplex PCR; TCRdb keeps only in-frame clonotypes and omits some of them. The table has roughly 400,000 clones, around nine tenths seen once. Sequencing was carried out using PBMCs. These receptors came from a man aged 35 to 55 with head and neck cancer.

The genes are TRBV5-5 and TRBJ1-5; no definite D call. CDR3 length: 14 residues. V lost 2 bases and J 4 bases, leaving 10 bases between the germline ends. Per the germline V gene, CDR1 is SGHKS and CDR2 is YYEKEE (reference sequence). The CDR3 region has the DNA TGTGCCAGCAGCTTTTCAAGATTGAATCAGCCCCAGCATTTT. This translates into CASSFSRLNQPQHF.

This chain uses TRBV27 with TRBJ1-6, with TRBD1 matching 7 bases. From germline, CDR1 is MNHEY and CDR2 SMNVEV (reference sequence). The CDR3 runs to 14 residues. V lost 3 bases and J lost 9; bases outside the gene matches: 5. CDR3 region: CASSLDRLGSPLHF. The DNA for the CDR3 is TGTGCCAGCAGTTTGGACAGGCTAGGTTCACCCCTCCACTTT.

This clone was observed a few times. The chain has TRBV5-4 and TRBJ1-2; no reliable D call. Trimming removed 0 bases at V and 4 bases at J, with 10 bases between. The CDR3 loop spans 14 amino acids. Germline V gene data show CDR1 as SGHNT and CDR2 as YYREEE (reference sequence). The CDR3 here is CASSLVGESYGYTF. DNA for the CDR3: TGTGCCAGCAGCTTGGTTGGGGAAAGCTATGGCTACACCTTC.

V and J are TRBV18 and TRBJ1-1; 8 bases are shared with TRBD1. The trim removed 3 bases at V and 4 bases at J, leaving 10 bases unmatched. The length of the CDR3 is 16 residues. Germline-derived CDR1 and CDR2 are KGHSH and LQKENI. The CDR3 region has the DNA TGTGCCAGCTCACCTCGCCGGACAGGGTCGGGCACTGAAGCTTTCTTT. This translates into CASSPRRTGSGTEAFF.

The chain uses TRBV11-1 and TRBJ1-1; weak D call: TRBD1 (6 bases). The germline V gene encodes CDR1 SGHAT and CDR2 FQDESV (reference sequence). This CDR3 region has 15 residues. V lost 5 bases and J lost 1, with 14 bases in between. The CDR3 nucleotides read TGTGCCAGCAGCCAAAGCGCAGGGGAGAACACTGAAGCTTTCTTT. It yields the protein CASSQSAGENTEAFF.

The chain employs TRBV9 and TRBJ1-6; 7 bases are a match to TRBD1. The CDR3 contains 14 residues. V lost 0 bases and J lost 7; bases outside the gene matches: 1. Germline-derived CDR1 and CDR2 are SGDLS and YYNGEE. DNA for the CDR3: TGTGCCAGCAGCGTAGGGGACAGAAATTCACCCCTCCACTTT. It is translated as CASSVGDRNSPLHF.

This clone is a singleton in its sample. This chain uses TRBV28 with TRBJ2-1, with no clear D. Germline V gene lookup returns CDR1 MDHEN and CDR2 SYDVKM. This CDR3 is 15 amino acids long. The V gene lost 7 bases and the J gene lost 2 bases, with 15 bases spanning the gap. The CDR3 reads CASTPDPATYNEQFF. The DNA of the CDR3 is TGTGCCAGCACCCCGGACCCGGCTACCTACAATGAGCAGTTCTTC.

This chain uses TRBV11-1 with TRBJ2-3; D possibly matches TRBD1 or TRBD2 (5 bases each). Germline V gene sequence: CDR1 SGHAT, CDR2 FQDESV (reference sequence). This CDR3 is built from 16 residues. Trimming shortened V by 5 bases and J by 4 bases, and 19 bases separated the two germline ends. CDR3 sequence: CASSRTAGTISDTQYF. The CDR3 nucleotides read TGTGCCAGCAGCCGGACCGCAGGGACGATCTCAGATACGCAGTATTTT.

The chain carries TRBV2 and TRBJ2-7, with 7 nucleotides matching TRBD1. Germline values: CDR1 SNHLY, CDR2 FYNNEI. With 6 bases clipped from V and 2 bases from J, the junction kept 7 bases outside the gene matches. The CDR3 has 14 residues. The DNA of the CDR3 is TGTGCCAGCAGGACCCGGGACAGAACCTACGAGCAGTACTTC. Protein: CASRTRDRTYEQYF.

This clone was picked up one time. The chain carries TRBV19 and TRBJ2-2, with 8 positions matching TRBD2. CDR3 size: 18 residues. After removal of 8 bases from V and 6 bases from J, the junction contained 20 bases not matched to a gene. The germline V gene encodes CDR1 LNHDA and CDR2 SQIVND (reference sequence). The CDR3 bases are TGTGCCAGTTCTCCCATTGACGGGAGGGCCCGAGGATCCGGGGAGCTGTTTTTT. Its translation is CASSPIDGRARGSGELFF. Drawing the rest from reference TRBV19 and TRBJ2-2, the complete variable domain is DGGITQSPKYLFRKEGQNVTLSCEQNLNHDAMYWYRQDPGQGLRLIYYSQIVNDFQKGDIAEGYSVSREKKESFPLTVTSAQKNPTAFYLCASSPIDGRARGSGELFFGEGSRLTVL.

The chain recombines TRBV28 with TRBJ2-5; tentative D call: TRBD2 (7 bases). Trimming took off 6 bases at V and 0 bases at J, with 14 bases between the two ends. The CDR3 extends over 15 amino acids. Germline CDR1 is MDHEN and CDR2 is SYDVKM. The CDR3 region has the DNA TGTGCCAGCAGGGGGGGGGCTCCGTACCAAGAGACCCAGTACTTC. This sequence encodes CASRGGAPYQETQYF.

The CDR3 sequence is CASSPPEAFF. DNA for the CDR3: TGTGCCAGCAGCCCCCCTGAAGCTTTCTTT. The gene calls are TRBV6-5 and TRBJ1-1; unclear D gene. The CDR3 is made up of 10 amino acids. From germline, CDR1 is MNHEY and CDR2 SVGAGI. Trimming cost V 6 bases and J 6 bases, with 5 bases left between them.

The V call is TRBV18, the J call TRBJ1-2, with TRBD1 matching over 9 bases. The length of the CDR3 is 16 residues. Germline CDR1 and CDR2: KGHSH and LQKENI. Trimming at V came to 3 bases and at J to 0 bases, leaving 5 bases not matched to a gene. DNA of the CDR3: TGTGCCAGCTCACCGATGGGACAGGGAGCTAACTATGGCTACACCTTC. This codes for CASSPMGQGANYGYTF. Based on the CDR3 plus reference TRBV18 and TRBJ1-2, the full variable domain is NAGVMQNPRHLVRRRGQEARLRCSPMKGHSHVYWYRQLPEEGLKFMVYLQKENIIDESGMPKERFSAEFPKEGPSILRIQQVVRGDSAAYFCASSPMGQGANYGYTFGSGTRLTVV.

The chain couples TRBV9 to TRBJ1-5; weak D call: TRBD1 (5 bases). V was trimmed by 4 bases and J by 3 bases, leaving 14 bases between them. In germline, CDR1 is SGDLS, CDR2 YYNGEE. The CDR3 sequence is 15 residues long. The CDR3 loop is CASSPGTGPNQPQHF. CDR3 coding DNA: TGTGCCAGCAGCCCAGGGACGGGACCCAATCAGCCCCAGCATTTT.

V usage is TRBV19 and J usage is TRBJ2-2, with D possibly TRBD2 on 6 matching bases. Germline lookup yields CDR1 LNHDA and CDR2 SQIVND (reference sequence). This CDR3 spans 14 amino acids. Trimming pared 7 bases from V and 1 base from J, leaving 10 bases between. CDR3 residues: CASKPGLNTGELFF. The CDR3 nucleotides are TGTGCCAGTAAGCCGGGACTGAACACCGGGGAGCTGTTTTTT.

The rearrangement joins TRBV10-2 to TRBJ2-1; 13 bases line up with TRBD2. Germline CDR1 and CDR2: WSHSY and SAAADI. J lost 4 bases, V lost 8 bases, and 8 bases had no gene match. The length of the CDR3 is 16 residues. The CDR3: CASRGTSGTYYNEQFF. DNA of the CDR3: TGCGCCAGCCGTGGGACTAGCGGGACCTATTACAATGAGCAGTTCTTC.

The chain's CDR3 is CASSLFLAGVSPGELFF. Here the CDR3 DNA reads TGTGCCAGCAGTTTATTTCTAGCGGGAGTCTCACCCGGGGAGCTGTTTTTT. The rearrangement uses TRBV27 and TRBJ2-2; TRBD2 matches at 10 bases. With V trimmed by 1 base and J by 6 bases, 8 bases remained unmatched. The CDR3 totals 17 residues. In germline, CDR1 is MNHEY, CDR2 SMNVEV (reference sequence).

V and J are TRBV18 and TRBJ2-7; D perhaps matches TRBD1 (6 bases). The CDR3 runs 14 residues. Germline V gene data show CDR1 as KGHSH and CDR2 as LQKENI. V was cut by 4 bases and J by 2 bases, with 12 bases left in between. In DNA, the CDR3 is TGTGCCAGCTCACTACAGGACAGTACCTACGAGCAGTACTTC. Translation: CASSLQDSTYEQYF.